Given below is one T cell receptor beta chain in context. The table lists this clonotype with many counts. Its antigen is not yet known. There are no base qualities to consult, and no much larger clone falls within one base. This sample stems from a study of T cells in Graves' hyperthyroidism and ophthalmopathy (dated by TCRdb to about 2019). Study-level background: Peripheral blood samples were taken at initial diagnosis, before any treatment was given. The 100 discovery patients were randomly split 7:3 into training and test sets. Prospective prediction of ophthalmopathy was tested in an independent validation cohort consisting of about 20 hyperthyroidism patients and around 16 patients who later progressed to ophthalmopathy. The study also compared thyroid tissue and blood T-cell repertoires from 5 to 7 Graves' hyperthyroidism patients. Once sampling was done, hyperthyroidism patients were given methimazole at a starting dose of 30 mg daily, whereas ophthalmopathy patients were given high-dose intravenous methylprednisolone. A discovery cohort of roughly 100 patients, roughly 43 with Graves' ophthalmopathy and under 60 with stable Graves' hyperthyroidism, was used to find distinguishing TCR V-J signatures. The paper describes TCR Vbeta CDR3 sequencing of about 140 peripheral blood samples, made up of around 41 ophthalmopathy patients, around 73 hyperthyroidism patients and roughly 17 progressor patients.

The study at large found these results: Sample size was not statistically predetermined, and investigators were not blinded to group allocation. Most expanded thyroid clonotypes (frequency above 0.001) were also detected in blood, a finding suggesting that blood repertoires may reflect thyroid immune responses. A 13 V-J signature model separated ophthalmopathy from stable hyperthyroidism, with roughly 88% sensitivity and roughly 84% specificity in cross-validation and 80%/75% in testing. During validation, the model predicted progression to ophthalmopathy a median of around 6 months ahead of onset, with roughly 65% sensitivity and almost 75% specificity.

TCR beta CDR3 regions were amplified from RNA transcripts. The first round of RT-PCR for the TCR CDR3 was performed with the HTBI primer set and the Qiagen OneStep RT-PCR kit. Libraries were constructed in a second round of multiplex PCR, after which size selection and purification were carried out. Libraries were sequenced paired-end with 100 bp reads on an Illumina HiSeq2000. The paper's data handling went like this. SOAPnuke was used to process the raw data, removing reads that contained adapters or uncalled bases, had a mean Phred below 15, or lacked an exact match to the constant primer or identifier. High-quality paired reads were merged using COPE v1.2.5, and each unique nucleotide sequence was defined as a clonotype. MiTCR v1.1 was used to align clonotypes to the IMGT TRBV, TRBD and TRBJ reference segments. The analysis included only V-J combinations with a frequency above 0.0001, which together covered 99% to 99.2% of the repertoires. A TCS score was defined as the ratio of F50 (clonal expansion) to E x V (chaos), with BLOSUM62-based TCRdist applied between CDR3 peptides within each V-J. Welch's t-statistics and random forest reduced some 510 V-J features to under 15, which were used in a naive Bayes classifier (R e1071). TCRdb itself trimmed the public reads at Q25 with fastp, ran MiXCR and retained productive beta chains. One record per CDR3 amino acid sequence lists the most common genes and DNA. V and J calls and clone size were set by TCRdb, not the authors. In all, the sample holds roughly 300,000 distinct CDR3 sequences, and 18% of those were seen once. The leading ten clones occupy under 55% of the sample.

Stable Graves' hyperthyroidism was defined as no progression to ophthalmopathy during 18 months of follow-up. Hyperthyroidism patients were newly diagnosed, with disease duration under 2 months, and aged 18 to 65 years. Patients with uncontrolled infections, other autoimmune diseases, pregnancy or lactation were excluded. Diagnoses relied on clinical symptoms, serum thyroxine and TRAb, thyroid ultrasound and orbital computed tomography. Ficoll-Paque density gradient centrifugation was used to isolate PBMCs from around 10 ml of fresh peripheral blood. Trizol reagent was used to extract total RNA, and RNA quality was then checked on an Agilent 2100 Bioanalyzer. There are 14 amino acids in the CDR3, from cysteine to phenylalanine inclusive. Solely the CDR3 DNA is kept, with 42 bases framed from the first base. CDR1 KGHSH and CDR2 LQKENI were looked up in the germline V gene. Trimmed from V: 4 bases; trimmed from J: 2 bases; junction bases lacking a gene match: 2.

The receptor chain draws on TRBV18 and TRBJ1-5; 7 junctional bases match TRBD1. This clonotype originated in a woman aged 45-59 years with Graves' hyperthyroidism. The sequencing sample was made of blood. CDR3 protein: CASSQGQRNQPQHF. The DNA sequence follows: TGTGCCAGCTCACAGGGACAGCGCAATCAGCCCCAGCATTTT.